Sequencing of this T cell receptor (beta chain) was carried out in a study of shared clonotypes between healthy human individuals. The CDR3 consists of 12 residues. Germline lookup yields CDR1 LNHDA and CDR2 SQIVND (reference sequence). V trimming: 7 bases; J trimming: 4 bases; junction bases outside the gene matches: 1. An assay was performed, and its level was deep. Generated by immunoSEQ multiplex PCR, the TCRdb table keeps only in-frame clones and is missing some. The sample contains under 2.5 million clones, approximately 90% of which appear only once. The rearrangement links TRBV19 to TRBJ1-5, with 7 positions matching TRBD1. The sequencing sample was made of naive CD4+ T cells from PBMCs. The sample's subset: CD45RA+ positively selected. The TCR was taken from a man younger than 35 in good health. Some clones in this sample may be carry-over from other donors' samples. CDR3 nucleotide sequence: TGTGCCAGTATGGACAGGAATCAGCCCCAGCATTTT. Translation: CASMDRNQPQHF.